This T cell receptor (beta chain) originates from a study of blood T cell repertoires in COVID-19. Study summary: Specimens from acute and convalescent COVID-19 originated in the United States, Italy and Spain.

Here immunoSEQ multiplex PCR was the method, and the copy in TCRdb shows in-frame clones only, minus some. The sample yields about 190,000 clones, 70% to 85% seen once. V shed 6 bases and J shed 3 bases, with 16 bases lying between them. Germline V lookup: CDR1 SGHNT, CDR2 YYREEE (reference sequence). CDR3 size: 14 residues. Allocation to cohorts depended on clinical history reported by the participants. This TCR came from a woman between 25 and 40 years old who had recovered from COVID-19. The sample consisted of PBMCs or T cells enriched from blood (not recorded which). The J gene is TRBJ2-7, the V gene TRBV5-4; D might be TRBD1 (6 bases). In nucleotides, the CDR3 is TGTGCCAGCACCCGGGTGGGGGCCGACTACGAGCAGTACTTC. Its protein is CASTRVGADYEQYF.